Many counts were recorded for the clone carrying this TCR beta chain. The antigen remains unidentified. This CDR3 is 14 amino acids long. Germline V gives CDR1 SGHTA, CDR2 FQGNSA. With 3 bases clipped from V and 4 bases from J, the junction kept 4 bases outside the gene matches. This entry belongs to a study of metastatic and nonmetastatic thyroid tumors. Looking at the study overall: Comparison of repertoires was carried out across blood and tumor or nodule tissue from malignant and benign thyroid patients.

Every patient was untreated before thyroid surgery. General observations from the study: Patients with malignant thyroid tumors reportedly had significantly higher TCR beta diversity than those with benign nodules, in blood and tumor.

Under the authors' procedure: Built for papillary thyroid cancer, a distant-metastasis classifier drew on CDR3 differences across clinicopathological groups. TCRdb redid the clone calls on the PCR reads using MiXCR. Here the V and J calls rest on TCRdb's processing, not on the authors' analysis. The data show around 18,000 clones, 9.5% to 15% seen once. The TCR comes from a female donor with papillary thyroid cancer or a benign thyroid nodule (not recorded which). Some clones in this sample may be carry-over from other donors' samples. The J gene is TRBJ1-1, the V gene TRBV7-2; 8 nucleotides align to TRBD1. The sample was blood. The CDR3 loop is CASSFRTGTTEAFF. DNA of the CDR3: TGTGCCAGCAGCTTCCGGACAGGGACCACTGAAGCTTTCTTT.